This T cell receptor (beta chain) appears in the sequencing data of a study of T cells in Graves' hyperthyroidism and ophthalmopathy. J was trimmed by 1 base and V by 1 base; bases with no gene match: 4. This CDR3 has 16 residues. Germline assignment: CDR1 MNHEY and CDR2 SMNVEV (reference sequence). The source material, RNA transcripts, was used to amplify TCR beta CDR3 regions. The HTBI primer set drove a first-round RT-PCR of the TCR CDR3. A single record per CDR3 protein comes from TCRdb applying MiXCR to the multiplex PCR reads. The top ten clones hold about 30% of a sample with about 300,000 distinct CDR3 sequences, less than 30% of them seen once.

The sequencing input was blood. The J gene is TRBJ2-3, the V gene TRBV27; TRBD1 matches at 8 bases. The clonotype originates from a man in his forties or fifties with Graves' hyperthyroidism that later progressed to Graves' ophthalmopathy. The DNA for the CDR3 is TGTGCCAGCAGTTTATTTCCAGGGGGCGGCACAGATACGCAGTATTTT. It codes for CASSLFPGGGTDTQYF.